These T cell receptor beta chains were read from a single sample in a study of T cell responses to AZD1222 COVID-19 vaccine. Here immunoSEQ multiplex PCR was the method, and the copy in TCRdb shows in-frame clones only, minus some. The sample carries tens of thousands of clones, roughly 90% recorded once. This material consisted of peripheral blood, taken 28 days after the second AZD1222 dose. All receptors come from an adult who received the AZD1222 COVID-19 vaccine. CDR3s include the opening cysteine and the closing phenylalanine or tryptophan. D genes are given only for firm matches. Clone size, where shown, is once, few, many, or a class for clones that have expanded.

NA	TRBV3-1/TRBV3-2	TRBJ2-7	NA	TGTGCCAGCCGCAGGGCCTCAAGCTCCTACGAGCAGTACTTC	CASRRASSSYEQYF
NA	TRBV4-1	TRBJ2-3	NA	TGCGCCAGCAGTGGAAAGACAGATACGCAGTATTTT	CASSGKTDTQYF
NA	TRBV6-5	TRBJ1-1	NA	TGTGCCAGCAGTTACAAGGGCACTGAAGCTTTCTTT	CASSYKGTEAFF
NA	TRBV19	TRBJ1-5	NA	TGTGCCAGTAGTGCCCTCGGCAGGGCAATCCATCAGCCCCAGCATTTT	CASSALGRAIHQPQHF
NA	TRBV28	TRBJ2-6	TRBD1	TGTGCCAGCAGTTTCGGGACAGCCGGGGCCAACGTCCTGACTTTC	CASSFGTAGANVLTF
NA	TRBV7-9	TRBJ2-2	TRBD1	TGTGCCAGCAGCTATCCCTCAACAGGGGCGGGCGGGGAGCTGTTTTTT	CASSYPSTGAGGELFF
NA	TRBV28	TRBJ1-4	TRBD1	TGTGCCAGCAGTCCTGACGGGACAGGGGGTGAAAAACTGTTTTTT	CASSPDGTGGEKLFF
NA	TRBV27	TRBJ2-1	NA	TGTGCCAGCAGTTTATCACTCGTCAAGCGTGGGAGTCGCTGGAATGAGCAGTTCTTC	CASSLSLVKRGSRWNEQFF
once	TRBV7-2	TRBJ2-1	TRBD2	TGTGCCAGCAGCTTAGTTCGGACTAGCGGAGGGGGTGATGAGCAGTTCTTC	CASSLVRTSGGGDEQFF
once	TRBV9	TRBJ2-5	NA	TGTGCCAGCAGCGTAGCACTTACGGAGACCCAGTACTTC	CASSVALTETQYF
NA	TRBV28	TRBJ2-5	NA	TGTGCCAGCAGTTTATTCCAGGGCTGGGAGACCCAGTACTTC	CASSLFQGWETQYF
NA	TRBV6-1	TRBJ1-5	NA	TGTGCCAGCAGTGAATCGGGGATGGATTTTGAGCCCCAGCATTTT	CASSESGMDFEPQHF
NA	TRBV9	TRBJ2-5	TRBD1	TGTGCCAGCAGCGCCGAGGGGGCGGGCGGGGAGACCCAGTACTTC	CASSAEGAGGETQYF
NA	TRBV29-1	TRBJ1-3	NA	TGCAGCGTTGGACGCCTGATTCCTGGAAACACCATATATTTT	CSVGRLIPGNTIYF
NA	TRBV9	TRBJ2-1	NA	TGTGCCAGCAGCGTAGAGGATGGGATTAGTATGTACAATGAGCAGTTCTTC	CASSVEDGISMYNEQFF
NA	TRBV20-1	TRBJ1-2	NA	TGCAGTGCTAGTAAGGGGGGCTATGGCTACACCTTC	CSASKGGYGYTF
NA	TRBV3-1/TRBV3-2	TRBJ1-1	NA	TGTGCCAGCAGCCTCCGGGACGGTACGACTGAAGCTTTCTTT	CASSLRDGTTEAFF
once	TRBV3-1/TRBV3-2	TRBJ2-1	NA	TGTGCCAGCAGCCGCACCACCGGGACTCCCTACAATGAGCAGTTCTTC	CASSRTTGTPYNEQFF
NA	TRBV11-2	TRBJ1-2	NA	TGTGCCAGCAGCCGACGGATCCTGGGCTATGGCTACACCTTC	CASSRRILGYGYTF
NA	TRBV28	TRBJ1-4	NA	TGTGCCAGCAGTTCCCCCTCTCCGTCAACTAATGAAAAACTGTTTTTT	CASSSPSPSTNEKLFF
NA	TRBV4-3	TRBJ2-5	TRBD2	TGCGCCAGCAGCATTAGCGGGAGGGCCGCGGAGACCCAGTACTTC	CASSISGRAAETQYF
NA	TRBV28	TRBJ2-1	NA	TGTGCCAGCAGTTCAGTTATGACTACGGAGCAGTTCTTC	CASSSVMTTEQFF
few	TRBV5-6	TRBJ2-1	NA	TGTGCCAGCAGCTTGGGTCTAGCGAAGACGAATGAGCAGTTCTTC	CASSLGLAKTNEQFF
NA	TRBV7-9	TRBJ2-3	NA	TGTGCCAGCAGTGCAGGGGCTATGGAGACAGATACGCAGTATTTT	CASSAGAMETDTQYF
NA	TRBV6-5	TRBJ2-1	NA	TGTGCCAGCAGTCACGGACTGATGGGCAATGAGCAGTTCTTC	CASSHGLMGNEQFF
NA	TRBV6-6	TRBJ2-7	NA	TGTGCCAGCAGACAAAAAGGGTACGAGCAGTACTTC	CASRQKGYEQYF
NA	TRBV28	TRBJ1-1	NA	TGTGCCAGCAGTCTTGCAGGAATTATGAACACTGAAGCTTTCTTT	CASSLAGIMNTEAFF
NA	TRBV4-3	TRBJ2-2	NA	TGCGCCAGCGGACCCGGAGGAGCGGAAAACACCGGGGAGCTGTTTTTT	CASGPGGAENTGELFF
NA	TRBV2	TRBJ1-3	NA	TGTGCCAGCAGCGAATACAAGGGTTCTGGAAACACCATATATTTT	CASSEYKGSGNTIYF
NA	TRBV28	TRBJ2-7	TRBD1	TGTGCCAGCAGGTCTCGGGACAGGGGCTACGAGCAGTACTTC	CASRSRDRGYEQYF
NA	TRBV4-1	TRBJ2-1	NA	TGCGCCAGCACCTACTCTAGCTTCCCCTACAATGAGCAGTTCTTC	CASTYSSFPYNEQFF
once	TRBV7-9	TRBJ1-1	NA	TGTGCCAGCAGCTTGGCGGAATTCACTGAAGCTTTCTTT	CASSLAEFTEAFF
once	TRBV28	TRBJ2-7	TRBD2	TGTGCCAGCAGTCGGACTAGCGGAGTGTACGAGCAGTACTTC	CASSRTSGVYEQYF
NA	TRBV5-5	TRBJ1-1	TRBD1	TGTGCCAGCAGGGGACAGGGGGCGTTGAACACTGAAGCTTTCTTT	CASRGQGALNTEAFF
few	TRBV5-1	TRBJ2-7	NA	TGCGCCAGCAGCTTGGTTACAGGGAACTACGAGCAGTACTTC	CASSLVTGNYEQYF
NA	TRBV6-2/TRBV6-3	TRBJ2-2	NA	TGTGCCAGCAGTCCGGGACTCCCGAACACCGGGGAGCTGTTTTTT	CASSPGLPNTGELFF
NA	TRBV9	TRBJ2-3	NA	TGTGCCAGCAGCGCCTATAGCGGTAGCACAGATACGCAGTATTTT	CASSAYSGSTDTQYF
NA	TRBV6-2/TRBV6-3	TRBJ2-5	TRBD2	TGTGCCAGCAGCGGGACTAGCGGGATAACCCAGTACTTC	CASSGTSGITQYF
NA	TRBV7-2	TRBJ2-7	NA	TGTGCCAGCAGTTCTTCTGGGGGGCTGTCCTACGAGCAGTACTTC	CASSSSGGLSYEQYF
NA	TRBV11-2	TRBJ1-4	NA	TGTGCCAGCAGCCTTGGACGCAGTGAAAAACTGTTTTTT	CASSLGRSEKLFF
NA	TRBV28	TRBJ1-6	TRBD1	TGTGCCAGCAGGATACAGGGGGACGCCTATAATTCACCCCTCCACTTT	CASRIQGDAYNSPLHF
NA	TRBV19	TRBJ2-3	NA	TGTGCCAGTAGTATAGGAGAGACAACCGCAGATACGCAGTATTTT	CASSIGETTADTQYF
NA	TRBV3-1/TRBV3-2	TRBJ2-1	NA	TGTGCCAGCAGCCAAGAAGGTGGGGGGAAAGACAATGAGCAGTTCTTC	CASSQEGGGKDNEQFF
NA	TRBV3-1/TRBV3-2	TRBJ2-7	NA	TGTGCCAGCAGCCCCGGCCTCTACGAGCAGTACTTC	CASSPGLYEQYF
NA	TRBV6-6	TRBJ2-7	NA	TGTGCCAGCAGTGGGGCCGGGGCCCGCGAGCAGTACTTC	CASSGAGAREQYF
NA	TRBV7-9	TRBJ1-6	NA	TGTGCCAGCAGCCCAACTCAGGGAGGGAGGAATTCACCCCTCCACTTT	CASSPTQGGRNSPLHF
once	TRBV6-5	TRBJ2-3	NA	TGTGCCAGCACGTCCGGGAACACGCAGTATTTT	CASTSGNTQYF
NA	TRBV5-8	TRBJ2-2	TRBD1	TGTGCCAGCAGCGAGGGGACAGCCTACACCGGGGAGCTGTTTTTT	CASSEGTAYTGELFF
NA	TRBV7-2	TRBJ2-7	NA	TGTGCCAGCAGCCTAGCCGACGCCTACGAGCAGTACTTC	CASSLADAYEQYF
NA	TRBV7-2	TRBJ2-7	TRBD2	TGTGCCAGCAGCTCGGATAGCGGGTACCTTCCTGGGGAGCAGTACTTC	CASSSDSGYLPGEQYF
NA	TRBV30	TRBJ2-2	TRBD1	TGTGCCTGGAGTCGAGCAGGGGGGAACACCGGGGAGCTGTTTTTT	CAWSRAGGNTGELFF
NA	TRBV2	TRBJ2-7	TRBD2	TGTGCCAGCAGTGATTCGGGACTAGGTTCCTACGAGCAGTACTTC	CASSDSGLGSYEQYF
NA	TRBV7-2	TRBJ2-5	NA	TGTGCCAGCAGCTTACAAAGTGGGCGGGGCCAAGAGACCCAGTACTTC	CASSLQSGRGQETQYF
NA	TRBV24-1	TRBJ2-7	TRBD2	TGTGCCACCAGTGCTAGCGGGCGGGCCTACGAGCAGTACTTC	CATSASGRAYEQYF
NA	TRBV30	TRBJ2-5	NA	TGTGCCTGGAGTGTCGGGACAAGAATTGGGGAGACCCAGTACTTC	CAWSVGTRIGETQYF
NA	TRBV7-2	TRBJ2-5	NA	TGTGCCAGCAGCTCGTCCGCATATCTCCGGGACTCGAGTCGCGTGACCCAGTACTTC	CASSSSAYLRDSSRVTQYF
NA	TRBV28	TRBJ2-1	TRBD2	TGTGCCAGCAGTTCACAACGTGGGACTAGCGGGGGTTATGAGCAGTTCTTC	CASSSQRGTSGGYEQFF
NA	TRBV29-1	TRBJ1-2	TRBD1	TGCAGCGTCTCGACAGGGGGGGACTATGGCTACACCTTC	CSVSTGGDYGYTF
NA	TRBV19	TRBJ1-3	NA	TGTGCCAGTAGTAACTCGTTCTCTGGAAACACCATATATTTT	CASSNSFSGNTIYF
NA	TRBV21-1	TRBJ2-1	NA	TGTGCCAGCAGAAGGGAGGGGCCTCCCGATGAGCAGTTCTTC	CASRREGPPDEQFF